What follows are 29 T cell receptor beta chains derived from one specimen sequenced in a study of shared clonotypes between healthy human individuals. Some clones are missing from TCRdb's copy, which holds only in-frame ones; the method was immunoSEQ multiplex PCR. The table records about 1,900,000 clones, about 95% of them present only once. The naive CD8 population came from CD45RO-negative cells selected for CCR7, without terminally differentiated effector memory CD45RA+ cells. Sequencing input: naive CD8+ T cells sorted from blood. Receptors originate from a young man in good health.

As for this clone: Other DNA sequences within the sample encode an identical CDR3. The genes are TRBV6-5 and TRBJ2-7; 8 bases fit TRBD1. The CDR3 runs to 13 residues. V gave up 4 bases and J gave up 2 bases; unmatched junction bases: 1. Germline V CDR1 and CDR2: MNHEY, SVGAGI. In nucleotides, the CDR3 is TGTGCCAGCAGTTGGGGACAGGCCTACGAGCAGTACTTC. Protein product: CASSWGQAYEQYF.

This clone was recorded once. The J gene is TRBJ1-1, the V gene TRBV13, with 9 nucleotides matching TRBD1. V trimming: 5 bases; J trimming: 11 bases; junction bases outside the gene matches: 15. Looked up from germline, CDR1 is PRHDT and CDR2 is FYEKMQ (reference sequence). The CDR3 has 15 amino acids. In DNA form, the CDR3 reads TGTGCCAGCAGCGCTAACTTGGGACAGGGAGTCGAGGCTTTCTTT. Protein product: CASSANLGQGVEAFF.

The chain uses TRBV5-4 and TRBJ1-1; no reliable D call. This CDR3 is 17 amino acids long. Trimming pared 0 bases from V and 0 bases from J, leaving 15 bases between. Germline V gives CDR1 SGHNT, CDR2 YYREEE (reference sequence). The CDR3 DNA reads as TGTGCCAGCAGCTTGGCCCCGAGGCAGGTGATGAACACTGAAGCTTTCTTT. Amino acid sequence: CASSLAPRQVMNTEAFF. Full variable domain (outside the CDR3, taken from reference TRBV5-4 and TRBJ1-1): ETGVTQSPTHLIKTRGQQVTLRCSSQSGHNTVSWYQQALGQGPQFIFQYYREEENGRGNFPPRFSGLQFPNYSSELNVNALELDDSALYLCASSLAPRQVMNTEAFFGQGTRLTVV.

V gene TRBV5-1 combines with J gene TRBJ2-7; 7 bases agree with TRBD2. CDR3 length equals 14 residues. V trimming: 3 bases; J trimming: 3 bases; junction bases outside the gene matches: 6. In germline, CDR1 is SGHRS, CDR2 YFSETQ. This CDR3 reads CASSSGGAGYEQYF. The CDR3 DNA follows: TGCGCCAGCAGCTCGGGGGGAGCCGGCTACGAGCAGTACTTC.

V usage is TRBV5-8 and J usage is TRBJ2-7, with 7 positions matching TRBD1. Germline values: CDR1 SGHTS, CDR2 YDEGEE. CDR3 length: 13 residues. The junction had 4 bases not matched to a gene; V was cut back by 7 bases and J by 0 bases. The CDR3 sequence is CASAGTDSYEQYF. The DNA for the CDR3 is TGTGCCAGCGCCGGGACAGACTCCTACGAGCAGTACTTC.

The count of this clone is one. The gene calls are TRBV6-5 and TRBJ1-1, with TRBD1 matching over 8 bases. The CDR3 contains 15 residues. Germline assignment: CDR1 MNHEY and CDR2 SVGAGI. The ends lost 3 bases at V and 0 bases at J; junction bases unmatched: 3. The CDR3 sequence: CASSYDRGMNTEAFF. CDR3 in DNA: TGTGCCAGCAGTTATGACAGGGGTATGAACACTGAAGCTTTCTTT.

This rearrangement joins TRBV4-1 to TRBJ1-2; D is uncertain. The CDR3 extends over 16 amino acids. Germline CDR1 reads MGHRA; CDR2 reads YSYEKL. V gave up 3 bases and J gave up 5 bases, with 19 bases separating them. The CDR3 reads CASSQRSVPLQYGYTF. CDR3 nucleotide sequence: TGCGCCAGCAGCCAGAGATCAGTTCCCCTCCAGTATGGCTACACCTTC.

On this clone itself: Other nucleotide sequences from this sample produce the same CDR3. The J gene is TRBJ2-7, the V gene TRBV4-1, with D unclear. CDR1 and CDR2 from the germline V gene are MGHRA and YSYEKL. This CDR3 is 13 amino acids long. V was cut by 1 base and J by 3 bases, with 7 bases left in between. The CDR3 loop is CASSQGSSYEQYF. The CDR3 nucleotides read TGCGCCAGCAGCCAAGGGTCCAGCTACGAGCAGTACTTC.

The chain has TRBV5-1 and TRBJ2-7; the D is unclear. Germline lookup yields CDR1 SGHRS and CDR2 YFSETQ. The V end was cut by 4 bases, the J end by 0 bases, with 20 bases between. The length of the CDR3 is 17 residues. CDR3: CASSPTPGPPLSYEQYF. In DNA form, the CDR3 reads TGCGCCAGCAGCCCGACACCCGGGCCGCCTCTCTCCTACGAGCAGTACTTC.

The chain uses TRBV12-5 and TRBJ2-3; 9 nucleotides match TRBD2. Losses at the gene ends were 0 bases for V and 2 bases for J; bases not matched to a gene: 3. CDR1 and CDR2 (germline): LGHNT, FRNRAP. This CDR3 region has 16 residues. The CDR3, as DNA: TGTGCTAGTGGTTTGGTTGTAGCGGGAGACACAGATACGCAGTATTTT. Translated: CASGLVVAGDTDTQYF.

The chain links TRBV7-2 to TRBJ2-7; 12 bases map to TRBD2. Germline CDR1 and CDR2: SGHTA and FQGNSA. The CDR3 has 16 residues. V lost 7 bases, J lost 2 bases, and 9 bases stayed unmatched. The CDR3 loop is CASTPGLAGGPYEQYF. The CDR3 DNA reads as TGTGCCAGCACCCCCGGCCTAGCGGGAGGGCCCTACGAGCAGTACTTC.

V gene TRBV11-2 combines with J gene TRBJ2-1; TRBD2 matches 12 bases. The trim removed 1 base at V and 10 bases at J, leaving 14 bases unmatched. CDR1 is SGHAT and CDR2 is FQNNGV in the germline V gene. This CDR3 has 18 amino acids. The CDR3 here is CASSLGPLAGGRAGEQFF. CDR3 DNA: TGTGCCAGCAGCTTAGGCCCACTAGCGGGAGGCCGAGCCGGGGAGCAGTTCTTC.

V usage is TRBV7-9 and J usage is TRBJ2-7, with 10 positions matching TRBD1. The CDR3 length is 15 residues. Unmatched junction bases numbered 6, after V lost 4 bases and J lost 3 bases. Germline V gene sequence: CDR1 SEHNR, CDR2 FQNEAQ (reference sequence). The CDR3 region has the DNA TGTGCCAGCAGCTCGACAGGGGGCGCGTTCTACGAGCAGTACTTC. Translated: CASSSTGGAFYEQYF.

V gene TRBV13 combines with J gene TRBJ2-3; 10 positions agree with TRBD1. V was clipped by 5 bases and J by 2 bases; unmatched bases: 7. CDR1 is PRHDT and CDR2 is FYEKMQ in the germline V gene (reference sequence). This CDR3 is 16 amino acids long. For the CDR3, the DNA is TGTGCCAGCAGCGACCGGGACAGGGGATACACAGATACGCAGTATTTT. Translating gives CASSDRDRGYTDTQYF.

Notes on this clone: This CDR3 is also generated by other DNA sequences in the sample. The chain joins TRBV4-3 to TRBJ2-5; D gene uncertain. CDR3 size: 13 residues. The V and J ends lost 0 bases and 3 bases respectively, with 5 bases between them. In germline, CDR1 is LGHNA, CDR2 YSLEER. The CDR3 DNA reads as TGCGCCAGCAGCCAAGATGGAGAAGAGACCCAGTACTTC. Residues: CASSQDGEETQYF.

This rearrangement joins TRBV11-3 to TRBJ2-5; 12 nucleotides line up with TRBD2. Germline V lookup: CDR1 SGHNT, CDR2 YENEEA. V dropped 0 bases and J dropped 5; count of bases not matched to a gene: 4. The CDR3 covers 16 residues. The CDR3 sequence is CASSLDGTSGLETQYF. DNA of the CDR3: TGTGCCAGCAGCTTAGATGGGACTAGCGGGCTGGAGACCCAGTACTTC.

The chain uses TRBV10-3 and TRBJ2-7; 12 nucleotides agree with TRBD2. V dropped 9 bases and J dropped 2; count of bases not matched to a gene: 5. CDR3 length: 14 residues. CDR1 ENHRY and CDR2 SYGVKD come from the germline V gene. The CDR3 bases are TGTGCCATTAAACTAGCGGGAGGACCCTACGAGCAGTACTTC. Translating gives CAIKLAGGPYEQYF.

The chain couples TRBV30 to TRBJ2-6; possible D gene TRBD1, 5 bases. Trimming shortened V by 5 bases and J by 4 bases, and 6 bases separated the two germline ends. Germline assignment: CDR1 GTSNPN and CDR2 SVGIG (reference sequence). The CDR3 runs 12 residues. The DNA for the CDR3 is TGTGCCTGGGGGGCAGGGGCCAACGTCCTGACTTTC. Protein product: CAWGAGANVLTF.

V gene TRBV5-4 combines with J gene TRBJ2-1; possible D gene TRBD1, 5 bases. The germline V and J ends were trimmed by 0 bases and 7 bases, with 14 bases remaining between them. The length of the CDR3 is 15 residues. CDR1 SGHNT and CDR2 YYREEE come from the germline V gene (reference sequence). CDR3 bases: TGTGCCAGCAGCTTGGCCACGAGTTCAGGGAATGAGCAGTTCTTC. Protein sequence: CASSLATSSGNEQFF.

The V and J genes are TRBV5-1 and TRBJ1-4; D remains unclear. The CDR3 has 15 amino acids. Trimming shortened V by 4 bases and J by 1 base, and 11 bases separated the two germline ends. Looked up from germline, CDR1 is SGHRS and CDR2 is YFSETQ. CDR3 nucleotides: TGCGCCAGCAGCATGAGTAGGGAAACTAATGAAAAACTGTTTTTT. It codes for CASSMSRETNEKLFF.

V gene TRBV5-4 combines with J gene TRBJ2-3; D is possibly TRBD1 or TRBD2 (5 bases each). Between the trimmed V and J ends, which lost 3 bases and 0 bases, there was a span of 11 bases. The CDR3 is 15 residues long. Per germline, CDR1 SGHNT and CDR2 YYREEE (reference sequence). CDR3 amino acids: CASSYGTASTDTQYF. The CDR3 coding sequence is TGTGCCAGCAGCTACGGGACCGCTAGCACAGATACGCAGTATTTT.

The rearrangement links TRBV25-1 to TRBJ1-1; TRBD1 matches at 9 bases. Germline loops: CDR1 MGHDK, CDR2 SYGVNS. V was clipped by 5 bases and J by 0 bases; unmatched bases: 7. This CDR3 is built from 16 residues. The CDR3: CASSPTGGLLNTEAFF. DNA for the CDR3: TGTGCCAGCAGTCCGACAGGGGGTCTTCTGAACACTGAAGCTTTCTTT.

This rearrangement joins TRBV6-1 to TRBJ1-1; D gene unclear. CDR1 and CDR2 (germline): MNHNS, SASEGT. The V gene lost 4 bases and the J gene lost 4 bases, with 10 bases spanning the gap. This CDR3 is built from 13 residues. The CDR3 spells CASSVGWSTEAFF. The DNA for the CDR3 is TGTGCCAGCAGTGTCGGGTGGTCCACTGAAGCTTTCTTT.

This chain links TRBV28 with TRBJ2-5, with 7 nucleotides matching TRBD2. The CDR3 consists of 15 residues. Germline V gene data show CDR1 as MDHEN and CDR2 as SYDVKM. The ends lost 1 base at V and 0 bases at J; junction bases unmatched: 2. In DNA form, the CDR3 reads TGTGCCAGCAGTTTATTCCGGGGGGACCAAGAGACCCAGTACTTC. Encoded protein: CASSLFRGDQETQYF.

The CDR3 nucleotides read TGTGCCATCAGTGAGCGGGACCAACTACCAGATACGCAGTATTTT. Translating it yields CAISERDQLPDTQYF. This chain uses TRBV10-3 with TRBJ2-3; the D call may be TRBD1 or TRBD2 (5 bases each). V dropped 2 bases and J dropped 4 bases, with 13 bases sitting between them. Germline V gene lookup returns CDR1 ENHRY and CDR2 SYGVKD. The CDR3 spans 15 residues.

The chain joins TRBV30 to TRBJ2-4; D ambiguous. Trimming left V 4 bases short and J 0 bases short, with 13 bases between. The length of the CDR3 is 15 residues. Germline CDR1 GTSNPN, CDR2 SVGIG (reference sequence). The CDR3 loop reads CAWKRDSLAKNIQYF. The CDR3 nucleotides read TGTGCCTGGAAGAGAGACTCTCTAGCCAAAAACATTCAGTACTTC. The full variable domain, with the rest looked up from reference TRBV30 and TRBJ2-4, is SQTIHQWPATLVQPVGSPLSLECTVEGTSNPNLYWYRQAAGRGLQLLFYSVGIGQISSEVPQNLSASRPQDRQFILSSKKLLLSDSGFYLCAWKRDSLAKNIQYFGAGTRLSVL.

The chain recombines TRBV9 with TRBJ1-6, with 8 nucleotides matching TRBD1. With V trimmed by 3 bases and J by 8 bases, 4 bases remained unmatched. The V gene's germline CDR1 is SGDLS and CDR2 YYNGEE. The CDR3 is 14 residues long. The CDR3 coding sequence is TGTGCCAGCAGCGGACAGGGGTCGGATTCACCCCTCCACTTT. This sequence encodes CASSGQGSDSPLHF.

The chain has TRBV10-3 and TRBJ2-1, with TRBD2 matching over 13 bases. The J segment lost 7 bases and the V segment lost 4 bases, leaving 10 bases of the junction unmatched. The CDR3 sequence is 17 residues long. Germline CDR1 is ENHRY and CDR2 is SYGVKD. As DNA, the CDR3 is TGTGCCATCAGTGGAAGGGAGACTAGCGGGGGGTCGAATGAGCAGTTCTTC. Translating it yields CAISGRETSGGSNEQFF.

This chain joins TRBV10-3 and TRBJ1-4; D unresolved. Germline V CDR1 and CDR2: ENHRY, SYGVKD. Trimming took 10 bases from V and 7 from J, leaving 16 bases between them. The CDR3 contains 13 residues. CDR3 loop: CATQEPNSEKLFF. The CDR3, as DNA: TGTGCCACGCAGGAACCCAACAGTGAAAAACTGTTTTTT.